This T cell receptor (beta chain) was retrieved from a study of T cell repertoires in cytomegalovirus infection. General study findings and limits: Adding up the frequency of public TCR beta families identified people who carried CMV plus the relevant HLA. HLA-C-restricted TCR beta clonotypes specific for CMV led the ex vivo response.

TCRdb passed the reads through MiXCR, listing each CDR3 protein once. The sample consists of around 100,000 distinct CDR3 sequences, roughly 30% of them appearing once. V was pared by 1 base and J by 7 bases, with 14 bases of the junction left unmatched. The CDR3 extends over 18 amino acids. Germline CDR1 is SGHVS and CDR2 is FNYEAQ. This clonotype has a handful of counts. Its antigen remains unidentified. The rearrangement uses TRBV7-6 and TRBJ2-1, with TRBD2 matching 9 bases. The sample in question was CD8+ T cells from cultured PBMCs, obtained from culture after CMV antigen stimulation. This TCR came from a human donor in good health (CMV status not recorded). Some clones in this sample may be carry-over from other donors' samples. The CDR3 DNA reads TGTGCCAGCAGCTTAGTAGCGGGGGCAATAGAATTCGGGAATGAGCAGTTCTTC. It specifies CASSLVAGAIEFGNEQFF.